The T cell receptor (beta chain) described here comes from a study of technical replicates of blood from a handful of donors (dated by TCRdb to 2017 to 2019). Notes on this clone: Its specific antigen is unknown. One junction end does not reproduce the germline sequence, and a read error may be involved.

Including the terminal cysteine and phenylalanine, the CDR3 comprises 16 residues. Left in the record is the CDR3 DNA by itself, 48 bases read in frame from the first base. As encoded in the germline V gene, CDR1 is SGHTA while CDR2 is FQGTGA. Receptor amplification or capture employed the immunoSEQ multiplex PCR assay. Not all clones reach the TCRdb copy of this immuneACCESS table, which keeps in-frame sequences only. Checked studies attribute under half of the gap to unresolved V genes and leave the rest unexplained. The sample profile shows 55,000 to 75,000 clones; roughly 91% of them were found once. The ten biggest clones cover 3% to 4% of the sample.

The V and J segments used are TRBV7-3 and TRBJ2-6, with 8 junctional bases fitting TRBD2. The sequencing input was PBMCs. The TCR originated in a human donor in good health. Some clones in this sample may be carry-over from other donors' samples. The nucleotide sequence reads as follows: TGTGCCAGCAGTTTAACCGGGGGGGCGGTGGCCAACGTCCTGACTTTC. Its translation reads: CASSLTGGAVANVLTF.